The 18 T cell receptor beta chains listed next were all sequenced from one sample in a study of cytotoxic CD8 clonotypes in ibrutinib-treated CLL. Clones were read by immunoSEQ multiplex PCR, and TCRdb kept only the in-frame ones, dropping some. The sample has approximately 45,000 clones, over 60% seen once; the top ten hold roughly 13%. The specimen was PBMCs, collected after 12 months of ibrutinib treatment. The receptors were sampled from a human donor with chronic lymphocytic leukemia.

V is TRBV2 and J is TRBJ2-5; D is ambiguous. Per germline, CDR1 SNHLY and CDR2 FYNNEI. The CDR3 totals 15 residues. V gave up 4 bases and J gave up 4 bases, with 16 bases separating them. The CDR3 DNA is TGTGCCAGCAGTGTTTTTAGTTGGGAATCAGAGACCCAGTACTTC. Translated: CASSVFSWESETQYF.

DNA for the CDR3: TGCGCCAGCAGCGTACAGGGGTCCTCTGGGGCCAACGTCCTGACTTTC. It specifies CASSVQGSSGANVLTF. V and J are TRBV5-1 and TRBJ2-6, with 7 bases that match TRBD1. This CDR3 region has 16 residues. Germline V gene lookup returns CDR1 SGHRS and CDR2 YFSETQ. V was pared by 4 bases and J by 0 bases, with 4 bases of the junction left unmatched.

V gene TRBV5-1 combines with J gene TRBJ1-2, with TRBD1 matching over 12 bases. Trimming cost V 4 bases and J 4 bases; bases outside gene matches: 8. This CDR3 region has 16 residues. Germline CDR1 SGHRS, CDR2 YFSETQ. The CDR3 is CASSPGTGGEFYGYTF. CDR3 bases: TGCGCCAGCAGCCCAGGGACAGGGGGCGAATTCTATGGCTACACCTTC.

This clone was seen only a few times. The CDR3 region has the DNA TGTGCCAGCAGAGGCGTCGCTAACTATGGCTACACCTTC. Protein product: CASRGVANYGYTF. The V and J genes are TRBV28 and TRBJ1-2; D unclear. The CDR3 is 13 residues long. V was cut by 6 bases and J by 0 bases, with 8 bases left in between. CDR1 is MDHEN, CDR2 SYDVKM, per germline.

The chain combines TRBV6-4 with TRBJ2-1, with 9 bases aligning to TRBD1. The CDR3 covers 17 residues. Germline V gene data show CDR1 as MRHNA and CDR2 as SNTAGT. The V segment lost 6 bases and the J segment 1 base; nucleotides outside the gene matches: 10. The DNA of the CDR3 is TGTGCCAGCAGCAAATCCCCCGGGACAGGGTCCTACAATGAGCAGTTCTTC. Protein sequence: CASSKSPGTGSYNEQFF.

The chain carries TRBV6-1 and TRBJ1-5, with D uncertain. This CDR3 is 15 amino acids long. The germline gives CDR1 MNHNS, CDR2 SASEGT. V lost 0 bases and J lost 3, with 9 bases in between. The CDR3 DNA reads TGTGCCAGCAGTGAAGCGTGGGGATTCAATCAGCCCCAGCATTTT. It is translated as CASSEAWGFNQPQHF.

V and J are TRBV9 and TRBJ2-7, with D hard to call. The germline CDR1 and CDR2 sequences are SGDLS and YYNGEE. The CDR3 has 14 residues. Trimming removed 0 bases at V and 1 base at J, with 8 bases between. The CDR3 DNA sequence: TGTGCCAGCAGCGTAGCATCCAGTTCCTACGAGCAGTACTTC. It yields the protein CASSVASSSYEQYF.

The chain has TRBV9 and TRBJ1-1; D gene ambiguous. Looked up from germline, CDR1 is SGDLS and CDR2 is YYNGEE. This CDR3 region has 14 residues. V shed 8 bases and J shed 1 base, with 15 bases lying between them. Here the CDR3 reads CASSERATNTEAFF. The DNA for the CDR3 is TGTGCCAGTTCGGAGCGGGCCACGAACACTGAAGCTTTCTTT.

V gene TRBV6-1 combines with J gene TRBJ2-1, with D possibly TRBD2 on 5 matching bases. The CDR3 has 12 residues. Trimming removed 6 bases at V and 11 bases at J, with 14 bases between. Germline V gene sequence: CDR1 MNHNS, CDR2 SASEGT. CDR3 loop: CASRTQAVKQFF. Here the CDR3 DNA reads TGTGCCAGCAGAACCCAAGCGGTAAAGCAGTTCTTC.

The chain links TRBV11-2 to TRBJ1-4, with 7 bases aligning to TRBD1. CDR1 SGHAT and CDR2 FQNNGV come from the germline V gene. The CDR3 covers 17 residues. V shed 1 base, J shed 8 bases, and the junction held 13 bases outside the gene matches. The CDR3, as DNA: TGTGCCAGCAGCTTAGGCAGTGACAGGGCGGGCGTCGAAAAACTGTTTTTT. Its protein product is CASSLGSDRAGVEKLFF.

This chain's CDR3 is CASSPGQGHEKLFF. Written as DNA, the CDR3 is TGTGCCAGCAGCCCTGGACAGGGCCATGAAAAACTGTTTTTT. The chain carries TRBV6-4 and TRBJ1-4, with 8 bases aligning to TRBD1. Germline V gene lookup returns CDR1 MRHNA and CDR2 SNTAGT. The CDR3 covers 14 residues. Trimming took 6 bases from V and 6 from J; bases not matched to a gene: 6.

The CDR3 sequence: CASSLDGSSGNTIYF. The CDR3, as DNA: TGCGCCAGCAGCTTGGACGGTAGCTCTGGAAACACCATATATTTT. The chain links TRBV5-1 to TRBJ1-3; D gene uncertain. CDR1 and CDR2 from the germline V gene are SGHRS and YFSETQ. This CDR3 spans 15 amino acids. Trimming cost V 0 bases and J 0 bases, with 7 bases left between them.

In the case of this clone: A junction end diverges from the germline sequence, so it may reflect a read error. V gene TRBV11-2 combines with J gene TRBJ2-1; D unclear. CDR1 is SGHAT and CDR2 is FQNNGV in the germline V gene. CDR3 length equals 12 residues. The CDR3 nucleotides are TGTGCCAGCAGTTTAGTGGAGAATGAGCAGTTCTTC. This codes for CASSLVENEQFF.

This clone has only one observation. The CDR3 DNA is TGTGCCAGCAAAGAGGGACAGGGGCAAACTTTCTTT. It yields the protein CASKEGQGQTFF. The chain links TRBV6-1 to TRBJ1-1, with 10 bases fitting TRBD1. The CDR3 has 12 amino acids. Trimming removed 7 bases from V and 12 bases from J; junction bases left unmatched: 8. Germline V gene data show CDR1 as MNHNS and CDR2 as SASEGT.

CDR3 bases: TGTGCCAGCAGAGTAACCGCGGAGACCCAGTACTTC. Protein product: CASRVTAETQYF. The rearrangement joins TRBV2 to TRBJ2-5; no clear D gene. Trimming cost V 6 bases and J 5 bases, with 10 bases left between them. The CDR3 is 12 residues long. Per germline, CDR1 SNHLY and CDR2 FYNNEI.

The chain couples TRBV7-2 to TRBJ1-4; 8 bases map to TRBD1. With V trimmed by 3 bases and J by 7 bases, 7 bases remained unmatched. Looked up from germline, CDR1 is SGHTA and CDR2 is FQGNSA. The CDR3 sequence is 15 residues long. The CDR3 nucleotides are TGTGCCAGCAGCTTTCAGGACAGGGCGGGTGAAAAACTGTTTTTT. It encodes CASSFQDRAGEKLFF.

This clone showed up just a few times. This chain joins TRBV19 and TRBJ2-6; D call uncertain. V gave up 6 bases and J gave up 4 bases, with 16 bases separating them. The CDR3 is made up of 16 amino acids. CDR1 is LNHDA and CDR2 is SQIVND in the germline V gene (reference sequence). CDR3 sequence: CASSGPRAMGANVLTF. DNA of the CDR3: TGTGCCAGTAGCGGCCCTCGAGCGATGGGGGCCAACGTCCTGACTTTC.

This chain's CDR3 is CASQGDSGANVLTF. DNA of the CDR3: TGTGCCAGCCAGGGTGACTCTGGGGCCAACGTCCTGACTTTC. V and J are TRBV19 and TRBJ2-6, with TRBD1 as a possible D gene (5 bases). The CDR3 runs 14 residues. V was clipped by 9 bases and J by 0 bases, with 9 bases between them. Germline V gene lookup returns CDR1 LNHDA and CDR2 SQIVND (reference sequence).